This T cell receptor (beta chain) was observed in a study of blood T cell repertoires in COVID-19. The wider study: The United States, Italy and Spain supplied acute and convalescent COVID-19 samples. T cells, B-cell-depleted T cells, or PBMCs supplied cDNA or gDNA.

Original processing methods: Reference gene primers were amplified, and this amplification served to estimate nucleated cell counts. Method: immunoSEQ multiplex PCR; TCRdb's copy keeps in-frame clones and lacks some. From that table come the V and J calls and clone size; the DNA was used to work out D and trimming. The sample carries about 280,000 clones, approximately 85% recorded once. The germline gives CDR1 GTSNPN, CDR2 SVGIG (reference sequence). The CDR3 is 14 residues long. The V end lost 3 bases, the J end lost 6 bases, and 17 bases lay between the germline ends. The gene calls are TRBV30 and TRBJ1-1; weak D call: TRBD1 (6 bases). This TCR was sampled from a man in his forties or fifties with active or convalescent COVID-19. Sequencing was done on a sample of peripheral blood. The CDR3 loop reads CAWRDSLRVPEAFF. The CDR3 DNA is TGTGCCTGGAGGGACAGCCTTAGAGTCCCTGAAGCTTTCTTT.